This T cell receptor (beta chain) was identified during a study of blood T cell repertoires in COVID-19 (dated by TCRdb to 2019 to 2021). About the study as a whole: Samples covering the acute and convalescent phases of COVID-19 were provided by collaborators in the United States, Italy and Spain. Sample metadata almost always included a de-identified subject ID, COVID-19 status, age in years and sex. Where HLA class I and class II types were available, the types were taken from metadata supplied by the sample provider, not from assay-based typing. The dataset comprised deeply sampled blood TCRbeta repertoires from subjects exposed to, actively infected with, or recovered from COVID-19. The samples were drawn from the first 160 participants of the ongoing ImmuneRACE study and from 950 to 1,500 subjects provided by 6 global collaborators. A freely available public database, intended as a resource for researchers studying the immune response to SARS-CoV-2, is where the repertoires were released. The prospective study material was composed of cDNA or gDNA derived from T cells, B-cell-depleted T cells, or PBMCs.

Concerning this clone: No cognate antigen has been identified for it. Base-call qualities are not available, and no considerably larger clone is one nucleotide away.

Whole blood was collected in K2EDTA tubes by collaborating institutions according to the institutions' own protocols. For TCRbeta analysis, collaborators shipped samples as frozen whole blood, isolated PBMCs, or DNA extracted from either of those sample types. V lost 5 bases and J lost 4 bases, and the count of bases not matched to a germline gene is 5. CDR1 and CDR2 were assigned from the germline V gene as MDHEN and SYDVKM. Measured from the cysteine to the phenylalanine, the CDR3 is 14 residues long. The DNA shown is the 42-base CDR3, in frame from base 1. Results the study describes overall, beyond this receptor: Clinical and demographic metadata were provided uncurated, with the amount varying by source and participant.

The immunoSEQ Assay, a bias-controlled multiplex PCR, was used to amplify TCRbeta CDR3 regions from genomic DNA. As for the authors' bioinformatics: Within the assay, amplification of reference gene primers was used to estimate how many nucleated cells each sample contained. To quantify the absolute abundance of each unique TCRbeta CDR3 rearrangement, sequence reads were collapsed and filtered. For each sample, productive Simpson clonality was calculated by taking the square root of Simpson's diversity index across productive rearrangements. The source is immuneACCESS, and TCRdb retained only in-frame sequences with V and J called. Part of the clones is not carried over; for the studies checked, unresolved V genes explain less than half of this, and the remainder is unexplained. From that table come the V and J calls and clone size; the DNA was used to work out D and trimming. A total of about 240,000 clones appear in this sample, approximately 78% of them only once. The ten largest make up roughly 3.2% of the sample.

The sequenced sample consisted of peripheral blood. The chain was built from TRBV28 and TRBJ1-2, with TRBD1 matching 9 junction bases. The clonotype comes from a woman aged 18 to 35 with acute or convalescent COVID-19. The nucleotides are TGTGCCAGCAGTCCGGACAGGGGATTCTATGGCTACACCTTC. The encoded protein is CASSPDRGFYGYTF.